The entry that follows covers one T cell receptor beta chain sequence. CDR1 is MNHEY and CDR2 is SVGAGI in the germline V gene. The V end was cut by 8 bases, the J end by 4 bases, with 18 bases between. There are 15 residues in the CDR3. The data belong to a study of blood T cells in healthy people across ages. In the study overall: For every two T cells, template switching captured about one barcoded beta molecule.

Together with a sample-barcoded 5' primer, a J-beta primer mix was included in a second PCR lasting about 7 to 11 cycles. TCRdb re-called the 5' RACE reads with MiXCR, one entry per CDR3 protein. Among 700,000 to 950,000 distinct CDR3 sequences listed, roughly 50% were seen once. The draw of peripheral blood yielded approximately 10 milliliters from each donor. The V call is TRBV6-5, the J call TRBJ2-1; D possibly corresponds to TRBD2 (6 bases). The clonotype originates from a man aged 25 to 45 in good health. The sequenced material came from blood. In DNA form, the CDR3 reads TGTGCCAGCGATTCTACCGGGGGACCTTACAATGAGCAGTTCTTC. This encodes CASDSTGGPYNEQFF.